This T cell receptor beta chain was captured in a study of blood T cell repertoires in COVID-19. About the study: Samples of COVID-19 (acute and convalescent) were obtained from the United States, Italy and Spain. Sample material is recorded as cDNA or gDNA derived from T cells, B-cell-depleted T cells, or PBMCs.

Looked up from germline, CDR1 is MNHNY and CDR2 is SVGAGI (reference sequence). This CDR3 is 15 amino acids long. Trimming left V 0 bases short and J 7 bases short, with 15 bases between. The Seattle patients, enrolled during active infection, were followed longitudinally. Original analysis: Quantification of nucleated cells was approximated via reference gene primer amplification. Repertoires were generated with immunoSEQ multiplex PCR, while TCRdb's copy carries only in-frame clones and drops some. The V and J calls and the clone size are those of that table, but D and trimming were determined from the DNA. Of 360,000 or so clones listed, approximately 90% were seen once; the top ten hold 3% to 4%.

The TCR was taken from a woman in her sixties or seventies with COVID-19, enrolled during active disease. Sequencing was done on a sample of peripheral blood. V is TRBV6-6 and J is TRBJ1-2; D is undetermined. CDR3 region: CASSYSDPEGRGYTF. The CDR3 DNA follows: TGTGCCAGCAGTTACTCCGATCCGGAGGGCCGTGGCTACACCTTC.